The source of this T cell receptor beta chain is a study of blood T cell repertoires in COVID-19. Overall study: Collection of acute and convalescent COVID-19 samples took place in the United States, Italy and Spain. Sources were T cells, B-cell-depleted T cells, or PBMCs; the material itself was cDNA or gDNA.

Per the original methods: From reference gene primer amplification, estimates of nucleated cell counts were derived. TCRdb keeps only in-frame clones here, not all; method: immunoSEQ multiplex PCR. The V and J calls and clone size were taken over from that table, and D and trimming were inferred from the DNA. This sample carries over 100,000 clones, over 65% of them seen once, and the ten largest clones take roughly a quarter. The CDR3 sequence is 16 residues long. Germline assignment: CDR1 GTSNPN and CDR2 SVGIG (reference sequence). V lost 2 bases, J lost 4 bases, and 18 bases lay in between. The sample was peripheral blood. The chain has TRBV30 and TRBJ1-5; D is perhaps TRBD1 (5 bases). The sequence derives from a man aged 60 to 69 with acute or convalescent COVID-19. In DNA form, the CDR3 reads TGTGCCTGGAGTATAGGGGTGGGGATCTTAAATCAGCCCCAGCATTTT. This translates into CAWSIGVGILNQPQHF.